The 7 T cell receptor beta chains below all came from one sample that was sequenced in a study of T cell responses to AZD1222 COVID-19 vaccine. Only in-frame clones appear in the TCRdb table, and some are missing; sequencing was by immunoSEQ multiplex PCR. The sample yields some 120,000 clones, about nine tenths seen once. The specimen was peripheral blood, collected on day 0 of AZD1222 vaccination. Every receptor here comes from an adult in good health.

J is TRBJ2-1 and V is TRBV7-2; D perhaps matches TRBD1 (8 bases). Per the germline V gene, CDR1 is SGHTA and CDR2 is FQGNSA. The CDR3 extends over 14 amino acids. V was cut by 7 bases and J by 10 bases, with 20 bases left in between. This CDR3 is CASITGQGGEEQFF. In DNA form, the CDR3 reads TGTGCCAGCATTACTGGACAGGGAGGGGAAGAGCAGTTCTTC.

This clone was observed a single time. The CDR3 loop is CASSVVGGNLAFQETQYF. The CDR3 nucleotides are TGTGCCAGCAGCGTAGTGGGAGGGAACCTGGCCTTCCAAGAGACCCAGTACTTC. J is TRBJ2-5 and V is TRBV9; 7 bases are shared with TRBD2. CDR3 size: 18 residues. CDR1 is SGDLS and CDR2 is YYNGEE in the germline V gene. With 0 bases clipped from V and 1 base from J, the junction kept 12 bases outside the gene matches.

V usage is TRBV19 and J usage is TRBJ2-1; D uncertain. The V and J ends lost 4 bases and 11 bases respectively, with 15 bases between them. The CDR3 is made up of 13 amino acids. Germline CDR1 reads LNHDA; CDR2 reads SQIVND (reference sequence). The CDR3: CASSTPVSVKQFF. As DNA, the CDR3 is TGTGCCAGTAGTACGCCCGTATCGGTAAAGCAGTTCTTC.

This clone was seen a single time. J is TRBJ1-3 and V is TRBV5-1; D is unresolved. This CDR3 has 16 amino acids. Germline CDR1 is SGHRS and CDR2 is YFSETQ. V lost 0 bases and J 1 base, leaving 11 bases between the germline ends. Written as DNA, the CDR3 is TGCGCCAGCAGCTTGGGGCCCCAAGGGTCTGGAAACACCATATATTTT. As protein: CASSLGPQGSGNTIYF.

The DNA for the CDR3 is TGTGCCAGCACCCAAGGGAAATCGACCTGGCCGAGGACCGGGGAGCTGTTTTTT. Residues: CASTQGKSTWPRTGELFF. The chain is built from TRBV27 and TRBJ2-2; D gene uncertain. Germline V gene sequence: CDR1 MNHEY, CDR2 SMNVEV (reference sequence). This CDR3 spans 18 amino acids. V shed 7 bases and J shed 5 bases, with 26 bases lying between them.

This chain connects TRBV28 to TRBJ1-5; D ambiguous. Germline V gene data show CDR1 as MDHEN and CDR2 as SYDVKM. The V end lost 5 bases, the J end lost 3 bases, and 20 bases lay between the germline ends. The CDR3 is 17 residues long. Here the CDR3 DNA reads TGTGCCAGCAGTAACAGCGGCAGTGAGGTTCTCAATCAGCCCCAGCATTTT. Translated: CASSNSGSEVLNQPQHF. The full variable domain, completed using reference TRBV28 and TRBJ1-5, is DVKVTQSSRYLVKRTGEKVFLECVQDMDHENMFWYRQDPGLGLRLIYFSYDVKMKEKGDIPEGYSVSREKKERFSLILESASTNQTSMYLCASSNSGSEVLNQPQHFGDGTRLSIL.

The chain links TRBV6-5 to TRBJ1-1, with D possibly TRBD1 on 6 matching bases. The length of the CDR3 is 14 residues. Germline V CDR1 and CDR2: MNHEY, SVGAGI. The ends were cut back, 8 bases at V and 4 bases at J, with 17 bases in the middle. The CDR3 DNA follows: TGTGCCAGCCCTTCGGGGGGGGGCTCCACTGAAGCTTTCTTT. This gives the protein CASPSGGGSTEAFF.